What follows describes a single T cell receptor beta chain. These data come from a study of blood T cell repertoires in COVID-19. TCRdb's table, derived via immunoSEQ multiplex PCR, lists solely in-frame clones and lacks some. In the table there are tens of thousands of clones, nearly 90% of which are singletons. This receptor was taken from a man aged 50-59 years with acute or convalescent COVID-19. The sample comprised peripheral blood.

The CDR3: CASSPPKVGGNEQFF. CDR3 coding DNA: TGTGCCAGCTCACCACCGAAGGTAGGGGGAAATGAGCAGTTCTTC. The chain has TRBV18 and TRBJ2-1, with D perhaps TRBD1 (6 bases). Germline CDR1 reads KGHSH; CDR2 reads LQKENI. This CDR3 is 15 amino acids long. The V end lost 0 bases, the J end lost 7 bases, and 13 bases lay between the germline ends.